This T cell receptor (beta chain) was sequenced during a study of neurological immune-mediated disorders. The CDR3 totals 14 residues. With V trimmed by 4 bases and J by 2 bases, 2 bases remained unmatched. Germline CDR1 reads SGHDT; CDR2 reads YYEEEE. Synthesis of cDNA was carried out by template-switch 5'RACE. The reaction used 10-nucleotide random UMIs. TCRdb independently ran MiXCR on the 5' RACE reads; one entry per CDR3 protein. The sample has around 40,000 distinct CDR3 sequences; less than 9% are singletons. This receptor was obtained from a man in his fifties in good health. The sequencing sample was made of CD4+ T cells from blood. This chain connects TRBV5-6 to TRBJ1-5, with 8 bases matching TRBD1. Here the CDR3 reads CASSQGAGNQPQHF. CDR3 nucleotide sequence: TGTGCCAGCAGCCAGGGGGCGGGCAATCAGCCCCAGCATTTT.